One sample yielded the 19 T cell receptor beta chains listed below, sequenced in a study of blood T cell repertoires in COVID-19. Only in-frame clones appear in the TCRdb table, and some are missing; sequencing was by immunoSEQ multiplex PCR. Of 130,000 to 150,000 clones in the sample, approximately 91% are singletons; the top ten hold 2.3%. The sequencing sample was made of peripheral blood. These receptors were taken from a human donor in a cohort sampled during active COVID-19.

This sequence joins TRBV19 and TRBJ2-1; TRBD2 matches 11 bases. This CDR3 has 16 residues. V shed 1 base and J 6 bases; nucleotides not matched to a gene: 5. The germline V gene has CDR1 LNHDA and CDR2 SQIVND (reference sequence). CDR3 loop: CASSIVPLAGGNEQFF. The DNA for the CDR3 is TGTGCCAGTAGTATAGTACCCCTAGCGGGAGGCAATGAGCAGTTCTTC.

J is TRBJ2-3 and V is TRBV10-1; 14 bases line up with TRBD2. The trim removed 2 bases at V and 5 bases at J, leaving 0 bases unmatched. This CDR3 is built from 15 residues. Germline V gene data show CDR1 as WNHNN and CDR2 as SYGVQD (reference sequence). The CDR3 loop is CASSEGTSGGDTQYF. The CDR3 DNA is TGCGCCAGCAGTGAGGGGACTAGCGGGGGAGATACGCAGTATTTT.

The CDR3 protein is CATSRHPRQGRAYEQYF. The DNA of the CDR3 is TGTGCCACCAGCAGACACCCTCGGCAGGGGCGAGCCTACGAGCAGTACTTC. The chain has TRBV15 and TRBJ2-7, with a weak D call TRBD1 (6 bases). The CDR3 totals 17 residues. Deletions cut 2 bases from V and 2 bases from J, with 19 bases between. CDR1 is LNHNV, CDR2 YYDKDF, per germline (reference sequence).

The gene calls are TRBV18 and TRBJ2-1; weak D call: TRBD1 (6 bases). Germline-derived CDR1 and CDR2 are KGHSH and LQKENI. The CDR3 contains 15 residues. V lost 0 bases to trimming and J lost 5 bases, with 11 bases between them. The CDR3 DNA sequence: TGTGCCAGCTCACCACCTATCGGACAGAACAATGAGCAGTTCTTC. Amino acids: CASSPPIGQNNEQFF.

V and J are TRBV7-8 and TRBJ2-2, with 8 bases that match TRBD2. CDR3 size: 15 residues. Germline CDR1 reads SGHVS; CDR2 reads FQNEAQ. The V gene end was trimmed by 2 bases and the J gene end by 4 bases; junction bases not matched to a gene: 3. The CDR3 bases are TGTGCCAGCAGCTTATCGGGAGGGACCACCGGGGAGCTGTTTTTT. It translates to CASSLSGGTTGELFF.

V is TRBV7-2 and J is TRBJ2-5, with D hard to call. Germline V gene data show CDR1 as SGHTA and CDR2 as FQGNSA. The CDR3 spans 15 residues. V lost 5 bases, J lost 5 bases, and 18 bases lay in between. CDR3 residues: CASSNRRTSRETQYF. The CDR3 DNA reads TGTGCCAGCAGCAATCGACGAACGTCGCGGGAGACCCAGTACTTC.

The chain uses TRBV19 and TRBJ1-2; 8 nucleotides align to TRBD1. Germline CDR1 reads LNHDA; CDR2 reads SQIVND (reference sequence). The CDR3 is 15 amino acids. Unmatched junction bases numbered 3, after V lost 3 bases and J lost 0 bases. CDR3 protein: CASSIDRGPNYGYTF. CDR3 DNA: TGTGCCAGTAGTATCGACAGGGGACCTAACTATGGCTACACCTTC.

V gene TRBV6-5 combines with J gene TRBJ2-7; the match to TRBD1 covers 7 bases. The CDR3 consists of 14 residues. The germline V gene has CDR1 MNHEY and CDR2 SVGAGI. Losses at the gene ends were 3 bases for V and 3 bases for J; bases not matched to a gene: 5. CDR3 bases: TGTGCCAGCAGTTATGGGGCAGGGGGCTACGAGCAGTACTTC. This sequence encodes CASSYGAGGYEQYF.

This sequence joins TRBV15 and TRBJ2-3; 8 bases align to TRBD1. Germline CDR1 reads LNHNV; CDR2 reads YYDKDF (reference sequence). CDR3 length: 15 residues. With 8 bases clipped from V and 3 bases from J, the junction kept 10 bases outside the gene matches. This chain's CDR3 is CATQPDRGGTDTQYF. CDR3 bases: TGTGCCACCCAACCTGACAGGGGAGGAACAGATACGCAGTATTTT. The full variable domain, with the rest looked up from reference TRBV15 and TRBJ2-3, is DAMVIQNPRYQVTQFGKPVTLSCSQTLNHNVMYWYQQKSSQAPKLLFHYYDKDFNNEADTPDNFQSRRPNTSFCFLDIRSPGLGDTAMYLCATQPDRGGTDTQYFGPGTRLTVL.

On this clone: At one end, the junction sequence differs from germline, possibly due to a read error. The V call is TRBV6-5, the J call TRBJ1-1; perhaps TRBD1 as D (6 bases). Germline values: CDR1 MNHEY, CDR2 SVGAGI. The CDR3 loop spans 13 amino acids. CDR3 nucleotide sequence: TGTGCCAGCGAAGGGCAGGGGAACCCTGAAGCTTTCTTT. Protein product: CASEGQGNPEAFF.

V is TRBV5-5 and J is TRBJ2-5; no definite D call. The CDR3 loop spans 15 amino acids. The V end was cut by 0 bases, the J end by 1 base, with 10 bases between. The germline gives CDR1 SGHKS, CDR2 YYEKEE (reference sequence). CDR3 DNA sequence: TGTGCCAGCAGCTTGGTCAGGTTGGGCCAAGAGACCCAGTACTTC. It yields the protein CASSLVRLGQETQYF.

The chain recombines TRBV6-5 with TRBJ1-5; TRBD1 agrees at 8 bases. This CDR3 comprises 16 residues. J was trimmed by 2 bases and V by 6 bases; bases with no gene match: 9. Germline CDR1 MNHEY, CDR2 SVGAGI. CDR3 residues: CASSYSRGLGNQPQHF. In DNA form, the CDR3 reads TGTGCCAGCAGCTACAGCAGGGGGCTAGGCAATCAGCCCCAGCATTTT.

This rearrangement joins TRBV11-2 to TRBJ2-3; 8 bases map to TRBD2. CDR3 size: 16 residues. Germline V gives CDR1 SGHAT, CDR2 FQNNGV. The V segment lost 6 bases and the J segment 0 bases; nucleotides outside the gene matches: 8. CDR3 DNA sequence: TGTGCCAGCAGTTTCCAGCGGGGGCCTAGCACAGATACGCAGTATTTT. It yields the protein CASSFQRGPSTDTQYF.

The rearrangement links TRBV7-2 to TRBJ1-1; 7 bases map to TRBD1. CDR1 is SGHTA, CDR2 FQGNSA, per germline. V shed 6 bases and J 3 bases; nucleotides not matched to a gene: 7. The CDR3 runs 14 residues. CDR3 region: CASSSNRGHTEAFF. CDR3 sequence (DNA): TGTGCCAGCAGTAGTAACAGGGGCCACACTGAAGCTTTCTTT.

The rearrangement uses TRBV6-6 and TRBJ1-2, with 7 bases aligning to TRBD1. Germline V gene data show CDR1 as MNHNY and CDR2 as SVGAGI (reference sequence). The CDR3 runs 13 residues. V trimming: 2 bases; J trimming: 13 bases; junction bases outside the gene matches: 10. The CDR3 sequence: CASSYAGTAESTF. The CDR3 region has the DNA TGTGCCAGCAGTTACGCCGGGACAGCGGAAAGCACCTTC.

This rearrangement joins TRBV4-1 to TRBJ1-1; 9 bases are shared with TRBD1. The V gene's germline CDR1 is MGHRA and CDR2 YSYEKL. This CDR3 is 15 amino acids long. With V trimmed by 3 bases and J by 7 bases, 9 bases remained unmatched. The CDR3, as DNA: TGCGCCAGCAGCCAGGCGACAGGGGGTGATTTTGAAGCTTTCTTT. Its protein product is CASSQATGGDFEAFF.

This chain joins TRBV15 and TRBJ2-2, with TRBD1 identical over 8 bases. The CDR3 sequence is 14 residues long. In germline, CDR1 is LNHNV, CDR2 YYDKDF (reference sequence). V was clipped by 4 bases and J by 5 bases; unmatched bases: 3. The CDR3 DNA sequence: TGTGCCACCAGCATCAGGGGGCTAACCGGGGAGCTGTTTTTT. Protein sequence: CATSIRGLTGELFF.

The rearrangement links TRBV3-1 (or the pseudogene TRBV3-2) to TRBJ2-5; 12 nucleotides agree with TRBD2. This CDR3 comprises 15 residues. J lost 6 bases, V lost 6 bases, and 8 bases had no gene match. Germline CDR1 LGHDT, CDR2 YNNKEL (reference sequence). The CDR3 DNA follows: TGTGCCAGCAGACTCGGGACTAGCGGGTCCAAGACCCAGTACTTC. Its protein is CASRLGTSGSKTQYF.

The V call is TRBV6-6, the J call TRBJ1-5; D might be TRBD1 (5 bases). The CDR3 totals 14 residues. V lost 3 bases and J lost 4, with 10 bases in between. Germline V gene sequence: CDR1 MNHNY, CDR2 SVGAGI (reference sequence). The CDR3 spells CASSYIGGNQPQHF. CDR3 DNA: TGTGCCAGCAGTTATATCGGGGGGAATCAGCCCCAGCATTTT.